A single sample is the source of the 23 T cell receptor beta chains below, sequenced in a study of blood T cell repertoires in COVID-19. Sequencing was performed with immunoSEQ multiplex PCR; in TCRdb, only in-frame clones are kept and a portion is missing. The sample records 76,000 or so clones, around 90% being singletons. Sequencing was performed on peripheral blood. The receptors were gathered from a man aged 25 to 45 with acute or convalescent COVID-19.

V gene TRBV3-1 (or the pseudogene TRBV3-2) combines with J gene TRBJ2-2, with D perhaps TRBD2 (6 bases). This CDR3 contains 15 residues. Looked up from germline, CDR1 is LGHDT and CDR2 is YNNKEL (reference sequence). V gave up 0 bases and J gave up 4 bases, with 9 bases separating them. The CDR3 spells CASSQEGGPTGELFF. The CDR3 DNA reads as TGTGCCAGCAGCCAAGAGGGAGGCCCCACCGGGGAGCTGTTTTTT.

The chain uses TRBV29-1 and TRBJ2-1, with TRBD2 matching 7 bases. Germline V CDR1 and CDR2: SQVTM, ANQGSEA. After removal of 1 base from V and 6 bases from J, the junction contained 12 bases not matched to a gene. The CDR3 runs 16 residues. CDR3 in DNA: TGCAGCGTTGAAGCCTTTGGGGGACTATCGGGCAATGAGCAGTTCTTC. This translates into CSVEAFGGLSGNEQFF.

The genes are TRBV28 and TRBJ2-7, with TRBD1 matching over 9 bases. Trimming took 6 bases from V and 5 from J; bases not matched to a gene: 11. CDR1 and CDR2 (germline): MDHEN, SYDVKM. The CDR3 sequence is 15 residues long. The chain's CDR3 is CASSQPRTGDHEQYF. Written as DNA, the CDR3 is TGTGCCAGCAGCCAACCTCGGACAGGGGACCACGAGCAGTACTTC.

This clone was observed a single time. The chain has TRBV5-8 and TRBJ2-2; weak D call: TRBD2 (6 bases). The length of the CDR3 is 16 residues. Germline-derived CDR1 and CDR2 are SGHTS and YDEGEE. Trimming took off 0 bases at V and 2 bases at J, with 11 bases between the two ends. The CDR3 here is CASSLGISGNTGELFF. The CDR3 bases are TGTGCCAGCAGCTTGGGTATTAGCGGAAACACCGGGGAGCTGTTTTTT.

The V and J genes are TRBV5-4 and TRBJ1-4; weak D call: TRBD1 (6 bases). Trimming removed 4 bases from V and 1 base from J, with 8 bases in between. Germline V gives CDR1 SGHNT, CDR2 YYREEE (reference sequence). This CDR3 spans 14 amino acids. CDR3 in amino acids: CASSLDRTNEKLFF. CDR3 nucleotides: TGTGCCAGCAGCCTGGACAGAACTAATGAAAAACTGTTTTTT.

This clone was detected only a few times. The chain couples TRBV10-3 to TRBJ2-5; possible D gene TRBD2, 6 bases. V lost 8 bases to trimming and J lost 4 bases, with 11 bases between them. CDR3 size: 12 residues. Looked up from germline, CDR1 is ENHRY and CDR2 is SYGVKD. CDR3 region: CAISPGAETQYF. In nucleotides, the CDR3 is TGTGCCATCTCTCCGGGAGCAGAGACCCAGTACTTC.

The chain has TRBV30 and TRBJ2-2; D is uncertain. CDR3 length: 13 residues. V was clipped by 0 bases and J by 4 bases, with 6 bases between them. Germline loops: CDR1 GTSNPN, CDR2 SVGIG (reference sequence). The CDR3 region is CAWSVLRTGELFF. CDR3 DNA: TGTGCCTGGAGTGTACTTCGCACCGGGGAGCTGTTTTTT.

In this sample, this clone turned up a few times. V gene TRBV7-2 combines with J gene TRBJ2-7; D gene ambiguous. Trimming took 1 base from V and 5 from J, leaving 18 bases between them. Germline V lookup: CDR1 SGHTA, CDR2 FQGNSA. The CDR3 is 16 amino acids. The CDR3 region is CASSLGSSRLPHEQYF. CDR3 coding DNA: TGTGCCAGCAGCTTAGGGTCGTCTCGCCTACCTCACGAGCAGTACTTC. The whole variable domain, filled in from reference TRBV7-2 and TRBJ2-7, reads GAGVSQSPSNKVTEKGKDVELRCDPISGHTALYWYRQSLGQGLEFLIYFQGNSAPDKSGLPSDRFSAERTGGSVSTLTIQRTQQEDSAVYLCASSLGSSRLPHEQYFGPGTRLTVT.

The gene calls are TRBV4-2 and TRBJ2-1, with a possible D match to TRBD2 (6 bases). V lost 4 bases and J 9 bases, leaving 25 bases between the germline ends. CDR1 and CDR2 (germline): LGHNA, YNFKEQ. The CDR3 has 17 residues. The chain's CDR3 is CASSPVPASVEQAEQFF. The DNA of the CDR3 is TGTGCCAGCAGCCCCGTTCCTGCTAGCGTGGAACAGGCTGAGCAGTTCTTC.

Here the CDR3 reads CATGTSLTDTQYF. The CDR3 DNA is TGTGCCACCGGGACAAGCCTCACAGATACGCAGTATTTT. The chain is built from TRBV24-1 and TRBJ2-3; weak D call: TRBD1 (6 bases). V dropped 9 bases and J dropped 2 bases, with 11 bases sitting between them. The CDR3 totals 13 residues. Germline V gives CDR1 KGHDR, CDR2 SFDVKD.

The genes are TRBV29-1 and TRBJ2-1, with 9 bases identical to TRBD1. Germline assignment: CDR1 SQVTM and CDR2 ANQGSEA. The CDR3 loop spans 15 amino acids. V lost 7 bases, J lost 9 bases, and 16 bases stayed unmatched. For the CDR3, the DNA is TGCAGCGATCGATCGGGACAGGGTGTTTCGGGTGAGCAGTTCTTC. Residues: CSDRSGQGVSGEQFF.

The CDR3 DNA follows: TGTGCCAGCAGTTGGGACAGGTCAATGGATGAGCAGTTCTTC. This sequence encodes CASSWDRSMDEQFF. The V and J genes are TRBV27 and TRBJ2-1; 8 bases fit TRBD1. Germline values: CDR1 MNHEY, CDR2 SMNVEV (reference sequence). CDR3 length: 14 residues. Trimming took 4 bases from V and 8 from J; bases not matched to a gene: 7.

The chain is built from TRBV6-5 and TRBJ2-1; maybe TRBD1 (6 bases). Germline CDR1 reads MNHEY; CDR2 reads SVGAGI. V shed 11 bases and J shed 0 bases, with 14 bases lying between them. The length of the CDR3 is 14 residues. The CDR3 DNA reads as TGTGCCTCCCAAGACAGGAGCTCCTACAATGAGCAGTTCTTC. Its protein is CASQDRSSYNEQFF.

The chain carries TRBV28 and TRBJ2-7, with a possible D match to TRBD2 (6 bases). Germline V gene lookup returns CDR1 MDHEN and CDR2 SYDVKM. The CDR3 is 15 amino acids. V was trimmed by 1 base and J by 2 bases, leaving 12 bases between them. CDR3 residues: CASSLLGTGAYEQYF. CDR3 in DNA: TGTGCCAGCAGTTTATTGGGGACGGGAGCCTACGAGCAGTACTTC. The full variable domain, with the rest looked up from reference TRBV28 and TRBJ2-7, is DVKVTQSSRYLVKRTGEKVFLECVQDMDHENMFWYRQDPGLGLRLIYFSYDVKMKEKGDIPEGYSVSREKKERFSLILESASTNQTSMYLCASSLLGTGAYEQYFGPGTRLTVT.

The chain employs TRBV6-5 and TRBJ2-4; TRBD1 might be the D (6 bases). The CDR3 loop spans 14 amino acids. With 6 bases removed from V and 8 bases from J, the gap between germline ends came to 17 bases. From germline, CDR1 is MNHEY and CDR2 SVGAGI. The CDR3 is CASSAGTLGDIQYF. CDR3 nucleotides: TGTGCCAGCAGCGCAGGGACACTGGGGGACATTCAGTACTTC.

The J gene is TRBJ1-5, the V gene TRBV18, with a tentative D call TRBD1 (6 bases). Trimming took 4 bases from V and 5 from J, leaving 9 bases between them. CDR3 size: 13 residues. The germline CDR1 and CDR2 sequences are KGHSH and LQKENI. CDR3 in DNA: TGTGCCAGCTCACGGGACACCTATCAGCCCCAGCATTTT. It translates to CASSRDTYQPQHF. Full variable domain (remainder filled in from reference TRBV18 and TRBJ1-5): NAGVMQNPRHLVRRRGQEARLRCSPMKGHSHVYWYRQLPEEGLKFMVYLQKENIIDESGMPKERFSAEFPKEGPSILRIQQVVRGDSAAYFCASSRDTYQPQHFGDGTRLSIL.

This chain links TRBV3-1 (or the pseudogene TRBV3-2) with TRBJ2-3, with 12 bases that match TRBD2. J lost 5 bases, V lost 8 bases, and 11 bases had no gene match. CDR3 length equals 16 residues. The germline V gene has CDR1 LGHDT and CDR2 YNNKEL (reference sequence). CDR3 bases: TGTGCCAGCTCTCTGACTAGCGGGAGTTTTGGAGATACGCAGTATTTT. Protein product: CASSLTSGSFGDTQYF.

This sequence joins TRBV28 and TRBJ2-5, with D perhaps TRBD1 (6 bases). The V gene lost 2 bases and the J gene lost 2 bases, with 15 bases spanning the gap. In germline, CDR1 is MDHEN, CDR2 SYDVKM. The CDR3 totals 16 residues. CDR3 nucleotide sequence: TGTGCCAGCAGTTTACTGGGCAGGGGACGGCAAGAGACCCAGTACTTC. It yields the protein CASSLLGRGRQETQYF.

V gene TRBV12-2 combines with J gene TRBJ2-3; TRBD1 was called by the table and not checked on the DNA. TRBV12-2 counts as a pseudogene. This CDR3 has 11 amino acids. CDR3 amino acids: CASRHTDTQYF. The CDR3, as DNA: TGTGCAAGTCGCCACACAGATACGCAGTATTTT.

V usage is TRBV10-2 and J usage is TRBJ1-6, with 7 bases aligning to TRBD1. V shed 2 bases and J 8 bases; nucleotides not matched to a gene: 9. This CDR3 has 16 amino acids. The germline CDR1 and CDR2 sequences are WSHSY and SAAADI. DNA for the CDR3: TGCGCCAGCAGTGAGACCCACGACAGGGTTGATTCACCCCTCCACTTT. It is translated as CASSETHDRVDSPLHF.

This chain joins TRBV5-1 and TRBJ1-2; D is uncertain. The length of the CDR3 is 13 residues. The ends were cut back, 3 bases at V and 5 bases at J, with 11 bases in the middle. In germline, CDR1 is SGHRS, CDR2 YFSETQ. The DNA for the CDR3 is TGCGCCAGCAGCTCCGATTTAGCGTATGGCTACACCTTC. Its protein product is CASSSDLAYGYTF.

The chain carries TRBV7-9 and TRBJ2-1; 9 bases fit TRBD2. Germline CDR1 SEHNR, CDR2 FQNEAQ (reference sequence). Trimming took 3 bases from V and 4 from J; bases not matched to a gene: 7. This CDR3 spans 16 amino acids. CDR3 sequence (DNA): TGTGCCAGCAGCTTCGGTCTAGCGGGGCAATACAATGAGCAGTTCTTC. It is translated as CASSFGLAGQYNEQFF.

The CDR3 sequence is CASSDGTSRHEQFF. CDR3 nucleotide sequence: TGTGCCAGCAGTGACGGGACTAGCCGGCATGAGCAGTTCTTC. This chain links TRBV6-4 with TRBJ2-1, with 9 bases lining up with TRBD2. Germline CDR1 MRHNA, CDR2 SNTAGT. CDR3 length equals 14 residues. J was trimmed by 8 bases and V by 2 bases; bases with no gene match: 4.